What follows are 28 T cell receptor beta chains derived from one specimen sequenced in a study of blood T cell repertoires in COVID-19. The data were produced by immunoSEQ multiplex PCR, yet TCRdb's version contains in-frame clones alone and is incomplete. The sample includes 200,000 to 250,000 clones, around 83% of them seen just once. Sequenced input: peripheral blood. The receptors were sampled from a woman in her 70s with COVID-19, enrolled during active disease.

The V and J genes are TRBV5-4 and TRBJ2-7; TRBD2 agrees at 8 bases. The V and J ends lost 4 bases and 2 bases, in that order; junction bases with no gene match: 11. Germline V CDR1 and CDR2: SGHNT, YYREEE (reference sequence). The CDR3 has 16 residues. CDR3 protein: CASSQAGTRQTYEQYF. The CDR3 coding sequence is TGTGCCAGCAGCCAGGCCGGGACTAGGCAGACCTACGAGCAGTACTTC.

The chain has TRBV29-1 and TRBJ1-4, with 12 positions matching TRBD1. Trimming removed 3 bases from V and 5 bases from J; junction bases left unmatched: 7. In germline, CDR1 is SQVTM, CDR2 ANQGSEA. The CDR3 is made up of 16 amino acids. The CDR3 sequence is CSVDGTGGASNEKLFF. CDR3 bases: TGCAGCGTTGATGGGACAGGGGGCGCGTCGAATGAAAAACTGTTTTTT.

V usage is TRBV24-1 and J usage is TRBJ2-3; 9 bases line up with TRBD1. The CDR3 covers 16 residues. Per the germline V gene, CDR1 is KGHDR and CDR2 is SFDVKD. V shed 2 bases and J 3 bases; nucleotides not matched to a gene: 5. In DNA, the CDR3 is TGTGCCACCAGTGATTCCGGGACAGGGAGAACAGATACGCAGTATTTT. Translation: CATSDSGTGRTDTQYF.

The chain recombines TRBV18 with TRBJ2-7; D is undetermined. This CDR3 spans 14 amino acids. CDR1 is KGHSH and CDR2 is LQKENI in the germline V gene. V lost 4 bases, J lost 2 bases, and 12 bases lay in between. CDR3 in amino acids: CASSQSGPTYEQYF. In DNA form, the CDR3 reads TGTGCCAGCTCACAATCAGGTCCGACCTACGAGCAGTACTTC.

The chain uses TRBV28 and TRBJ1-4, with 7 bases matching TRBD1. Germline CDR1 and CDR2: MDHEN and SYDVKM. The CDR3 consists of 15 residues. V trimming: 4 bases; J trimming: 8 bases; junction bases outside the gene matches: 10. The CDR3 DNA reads TGTGCCAGCAGTTCTCTCGACAGGGTTGACGAAAAACTGTTTTTT. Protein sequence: CASSSLDRVDEKLFF.

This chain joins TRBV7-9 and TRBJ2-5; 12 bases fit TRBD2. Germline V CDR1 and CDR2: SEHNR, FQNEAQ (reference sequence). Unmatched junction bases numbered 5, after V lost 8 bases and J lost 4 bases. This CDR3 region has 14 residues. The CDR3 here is CASYASGRGETQYF. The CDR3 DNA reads TGTGCCAGCTATGCTAGCGGGAGGGGAGAGACCCAGTACTTC.

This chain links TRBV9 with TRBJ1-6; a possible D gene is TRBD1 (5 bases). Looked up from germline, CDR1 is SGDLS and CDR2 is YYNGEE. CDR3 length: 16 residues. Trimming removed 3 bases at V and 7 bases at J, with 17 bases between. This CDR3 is CASSARQDSPNSPLHF. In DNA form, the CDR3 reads TGTGCCAGCAGCGCCCGTCAAGACAGTCCCAATTCACCCCTCCACTTT. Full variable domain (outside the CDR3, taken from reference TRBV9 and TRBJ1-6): DSGVTQTPKHLITATGQRVTLRCSPRSGDLSVYWYQQSLDQGLQFLIQYYNGEERAKGNILERFSAQQFPDLHSELNLSSLELGDSALYFCASSARQDSPNSPLHFGNGTRLTVT.

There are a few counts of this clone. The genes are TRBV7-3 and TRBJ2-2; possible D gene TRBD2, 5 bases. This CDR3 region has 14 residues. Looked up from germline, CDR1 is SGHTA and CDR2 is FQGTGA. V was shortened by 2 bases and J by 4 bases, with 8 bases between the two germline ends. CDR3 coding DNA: TGTGCCAGCAGCTTAGGCGGGCCCACCGGGGAGCTGTTTTTT. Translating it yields CASSLGGPTGELFF.

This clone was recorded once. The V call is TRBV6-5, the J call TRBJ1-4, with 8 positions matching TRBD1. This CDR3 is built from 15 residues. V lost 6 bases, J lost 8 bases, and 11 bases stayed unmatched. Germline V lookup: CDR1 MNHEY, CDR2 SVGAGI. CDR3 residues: CASSRGTGWAEKLFF. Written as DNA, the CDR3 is TGTGCCAGCAGCCGCGGGACAGGATGGGCAGAAAAACTGTTTTTT.

CDR3 nucleotides: TGTGCCAGCTCACCATACAGGGAAGATTATGGCTACACCTTC. Translated, it gives CASSPYREDYGYTF. The chain has TRBV18 and TRBJ1-2; TRBD1 might be the D (6 bases). V was pared by 2 bases and J by 5 bases, with 12 bases between. The CDR3 spans 14 residues. Germline V lookup: CDR1 KGHSH, CDR2 LQKENI.

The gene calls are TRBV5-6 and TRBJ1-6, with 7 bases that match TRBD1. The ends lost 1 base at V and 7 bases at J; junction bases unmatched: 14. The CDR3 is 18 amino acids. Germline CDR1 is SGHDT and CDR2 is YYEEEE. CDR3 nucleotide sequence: TGTGCCAGCAGCTTGAGGAAGGGGGCGTATCTTCAAAATTCACCCCTCCACTTT. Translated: CASSLRKGAYLQNSPLHF.

The CDR3 DNA reads as TGCGCCAGCAGCTCCGCGGGGTGGGAGGGATCACCCCTCCACTTT. Amino acid sequence: CASSSAGWEGSPLHF. The genes are TRBV5-1 and TRBJ1-6; unclear D gene. The V and J ends lost 3 bases and 10 bases respectively, with 17 bases between them. Germline CDR1 and CDR2: SGHRS and YFSETQ. This CDR3 is 15 amino acids long.

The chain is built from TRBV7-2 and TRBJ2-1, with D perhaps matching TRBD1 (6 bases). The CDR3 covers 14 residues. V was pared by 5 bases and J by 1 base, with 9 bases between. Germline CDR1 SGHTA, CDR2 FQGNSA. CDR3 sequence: CASSKGQSYNEQFF. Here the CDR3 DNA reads TGTGCCAGCAGCAAAGGACAGTCCTACAATGAGCAGTTCTTC. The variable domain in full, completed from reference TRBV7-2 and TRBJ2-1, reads GAGVSQSPSNKVTEKGKDVELRCDPISGHTALYWYRQSLGQGLEFLIYFQGNSAPDKSGLPSDRFSAERTGGSVSTLTIQRTQQEDSAVYLCASSKGQSYNEQFFGPGTRLTVL.

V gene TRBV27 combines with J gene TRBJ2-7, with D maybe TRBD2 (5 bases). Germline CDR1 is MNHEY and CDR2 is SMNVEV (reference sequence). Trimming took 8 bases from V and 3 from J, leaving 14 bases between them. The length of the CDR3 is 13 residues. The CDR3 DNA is TGTGCCAGCCGAAGAGGGTTGGTCTACGAGCAGTACTTC. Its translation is CASRRGLVYEQYF.

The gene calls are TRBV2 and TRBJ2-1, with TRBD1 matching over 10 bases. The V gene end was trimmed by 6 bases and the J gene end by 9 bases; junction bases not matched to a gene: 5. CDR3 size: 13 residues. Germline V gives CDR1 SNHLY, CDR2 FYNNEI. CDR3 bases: TGTGCCAGCAGAGAGACAGGGGGCGGTGAGCAGTTCTTC. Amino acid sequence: CASRETGGGEQFF.

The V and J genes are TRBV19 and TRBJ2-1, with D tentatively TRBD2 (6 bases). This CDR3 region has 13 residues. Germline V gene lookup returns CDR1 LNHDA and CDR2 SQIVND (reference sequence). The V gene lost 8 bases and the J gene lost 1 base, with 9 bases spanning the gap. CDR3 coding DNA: TGTGCCAGTGCGGCGGGGTCCTACAATGAGCAGTTCTTC. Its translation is CASAAGSYNEQFF.

The CDR3: CASSPAGQGQETQYF. CDR3 nucleotides: TGTGCCAGCAGTCCCGCGGGACAGGGGCAAGAGACCCAGTACTTC. The chain couples TRBV28 to TRBJ2-5; 10 nucleotides agree with TRBD1. Germline V gene sequence: CDR1 MDHEN, CDR2 SYDVKM. The ends lost 5 bases at V and 2 bases at J; junction bases unmatched: 5. This CDR3 comprises 15 residues.

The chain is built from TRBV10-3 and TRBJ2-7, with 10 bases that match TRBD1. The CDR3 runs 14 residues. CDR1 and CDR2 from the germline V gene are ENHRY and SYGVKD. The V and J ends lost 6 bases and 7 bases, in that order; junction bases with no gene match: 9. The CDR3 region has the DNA TGTGCCATCAGACCGGGACAGGGGATTGTGGAGCAGTACTTC. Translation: CAIRPGQGIVEQYF.

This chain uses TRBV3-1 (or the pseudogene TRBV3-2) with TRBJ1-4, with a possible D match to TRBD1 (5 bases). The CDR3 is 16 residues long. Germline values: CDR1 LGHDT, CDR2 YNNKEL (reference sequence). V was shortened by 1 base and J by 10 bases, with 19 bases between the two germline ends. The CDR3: CASSQAGGGAGGKLFF. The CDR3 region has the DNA TGTGCCAGCAGCCAAGCAGGTGGAGGGGCGGGGGGAAAACTGTTTTTT.

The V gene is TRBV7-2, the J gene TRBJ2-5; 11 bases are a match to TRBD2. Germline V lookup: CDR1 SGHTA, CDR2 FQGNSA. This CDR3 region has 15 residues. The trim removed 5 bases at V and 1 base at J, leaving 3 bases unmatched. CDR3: CASSPSGRTQETQYF. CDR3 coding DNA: TGTGCCAGCAGCCCTAGCGGGAGGACCCAAGAGACCCAGTACTTC.

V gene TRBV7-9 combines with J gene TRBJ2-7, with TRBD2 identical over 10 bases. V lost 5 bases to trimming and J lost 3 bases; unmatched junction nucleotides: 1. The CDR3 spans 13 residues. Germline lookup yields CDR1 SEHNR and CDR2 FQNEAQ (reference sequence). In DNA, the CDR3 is TGTGCCAGCAGCGCTAGCGGGGGCTACGAGCAGTACTTC. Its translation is CASSASGGYEQYF.

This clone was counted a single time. CDR3 sequence reads: CASSPRDRANEKLFF. In DNA form, the CDR3 reads TGTGCCAGCAGTCCTCGGGACAGGGCTAATGAAAAACTGTTTTTT. V usage is TRBV2 and J usage is TRBJ1-4; 9 bases are a match to TRBD1. The CDR3 spans 15 residues. Per germline, CDR1 SNHLY and CDR2 FYNNEI. V was clipped by 5 bases and J by 3 bases; unmatched bases: 4.

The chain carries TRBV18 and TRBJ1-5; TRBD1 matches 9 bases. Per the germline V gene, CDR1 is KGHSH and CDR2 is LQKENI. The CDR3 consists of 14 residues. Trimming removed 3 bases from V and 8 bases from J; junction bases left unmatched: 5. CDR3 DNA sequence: TGTGCCAGCTCACCGGGGACAGGGAACGAGCCCCAGCATTTT. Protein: CASSPGTGNEPQHF.

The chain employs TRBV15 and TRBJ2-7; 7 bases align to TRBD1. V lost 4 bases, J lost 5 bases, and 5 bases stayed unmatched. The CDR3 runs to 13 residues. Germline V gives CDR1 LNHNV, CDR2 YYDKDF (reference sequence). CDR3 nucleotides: TGTGCCACCAGCAACCTAGACAGGGACGAGCAGTACTTC. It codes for CATSNLDRDEQYF.

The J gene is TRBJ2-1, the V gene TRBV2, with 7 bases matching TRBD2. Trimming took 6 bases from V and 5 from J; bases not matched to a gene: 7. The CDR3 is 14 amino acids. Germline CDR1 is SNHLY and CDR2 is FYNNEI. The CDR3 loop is CASSRSRGNNEQFF. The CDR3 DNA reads TGTGCCAGCAGCCGATCGCGGGGGAACAATGAGCAGTTCTTC.

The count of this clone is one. CDR3: CASSQETGQHSPLHF. The CDR3 region has the DNA TGCGCCAGCAGCCAAGAAACGGGACAGCATTCACCCCTCCACTTT. V is TRBV4-1 and J is TRBJ1-6; 7 bases fit TRBD1. With V trimmed by 0 bases and J by 8 bases, 4 bases remained unmatched. Germline CDR1 reads MGHRA; CDR2 reads YSYEKL. CDR3 length equals 15 residues.

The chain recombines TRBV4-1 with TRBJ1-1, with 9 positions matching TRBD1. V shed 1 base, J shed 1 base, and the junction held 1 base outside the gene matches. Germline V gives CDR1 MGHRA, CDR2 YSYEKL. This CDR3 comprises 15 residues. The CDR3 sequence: CASSQAGQGNTEAFF. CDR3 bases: TGCGCCAGCAGCCAAGCGGGACAGGGGAACACTGAAGCTTTCTTT.

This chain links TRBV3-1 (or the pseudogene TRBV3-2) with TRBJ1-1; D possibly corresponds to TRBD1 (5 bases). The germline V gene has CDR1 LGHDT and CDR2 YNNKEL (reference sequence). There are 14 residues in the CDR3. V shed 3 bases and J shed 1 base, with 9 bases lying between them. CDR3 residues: CASSQEGRNTEAFF. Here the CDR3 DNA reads TGTGCCAGCAGCCAGGAGGGACGGAACACTGAAGCTTTCTTT.